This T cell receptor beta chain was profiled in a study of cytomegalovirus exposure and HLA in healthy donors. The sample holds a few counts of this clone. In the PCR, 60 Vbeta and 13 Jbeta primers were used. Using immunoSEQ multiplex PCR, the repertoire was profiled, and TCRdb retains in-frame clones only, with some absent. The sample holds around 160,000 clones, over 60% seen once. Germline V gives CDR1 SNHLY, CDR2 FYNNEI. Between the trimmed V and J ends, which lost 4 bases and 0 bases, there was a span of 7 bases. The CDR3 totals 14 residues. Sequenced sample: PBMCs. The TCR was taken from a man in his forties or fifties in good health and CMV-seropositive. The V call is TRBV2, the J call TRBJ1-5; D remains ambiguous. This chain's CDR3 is CASSGQVSNQPQHF. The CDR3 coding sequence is TGTGCCAGCAGTGGGCAGGTTAGCAATCAGCCCCAGCATTTT.